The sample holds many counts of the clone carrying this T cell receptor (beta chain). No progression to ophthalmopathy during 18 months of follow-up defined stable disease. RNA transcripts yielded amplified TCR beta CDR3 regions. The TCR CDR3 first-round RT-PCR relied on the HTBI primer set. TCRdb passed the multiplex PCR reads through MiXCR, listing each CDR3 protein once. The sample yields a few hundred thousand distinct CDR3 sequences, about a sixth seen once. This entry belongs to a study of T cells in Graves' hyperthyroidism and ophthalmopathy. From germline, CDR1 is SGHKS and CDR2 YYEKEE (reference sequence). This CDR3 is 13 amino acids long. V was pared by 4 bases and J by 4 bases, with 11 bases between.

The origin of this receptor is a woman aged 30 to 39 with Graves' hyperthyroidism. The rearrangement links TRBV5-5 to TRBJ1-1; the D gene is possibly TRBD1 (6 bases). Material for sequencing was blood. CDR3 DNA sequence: TGTGCCAGCAGCGAAGGGACACTCACTGAAGCTTTCTTT. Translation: CASSEGTLTEAFF.